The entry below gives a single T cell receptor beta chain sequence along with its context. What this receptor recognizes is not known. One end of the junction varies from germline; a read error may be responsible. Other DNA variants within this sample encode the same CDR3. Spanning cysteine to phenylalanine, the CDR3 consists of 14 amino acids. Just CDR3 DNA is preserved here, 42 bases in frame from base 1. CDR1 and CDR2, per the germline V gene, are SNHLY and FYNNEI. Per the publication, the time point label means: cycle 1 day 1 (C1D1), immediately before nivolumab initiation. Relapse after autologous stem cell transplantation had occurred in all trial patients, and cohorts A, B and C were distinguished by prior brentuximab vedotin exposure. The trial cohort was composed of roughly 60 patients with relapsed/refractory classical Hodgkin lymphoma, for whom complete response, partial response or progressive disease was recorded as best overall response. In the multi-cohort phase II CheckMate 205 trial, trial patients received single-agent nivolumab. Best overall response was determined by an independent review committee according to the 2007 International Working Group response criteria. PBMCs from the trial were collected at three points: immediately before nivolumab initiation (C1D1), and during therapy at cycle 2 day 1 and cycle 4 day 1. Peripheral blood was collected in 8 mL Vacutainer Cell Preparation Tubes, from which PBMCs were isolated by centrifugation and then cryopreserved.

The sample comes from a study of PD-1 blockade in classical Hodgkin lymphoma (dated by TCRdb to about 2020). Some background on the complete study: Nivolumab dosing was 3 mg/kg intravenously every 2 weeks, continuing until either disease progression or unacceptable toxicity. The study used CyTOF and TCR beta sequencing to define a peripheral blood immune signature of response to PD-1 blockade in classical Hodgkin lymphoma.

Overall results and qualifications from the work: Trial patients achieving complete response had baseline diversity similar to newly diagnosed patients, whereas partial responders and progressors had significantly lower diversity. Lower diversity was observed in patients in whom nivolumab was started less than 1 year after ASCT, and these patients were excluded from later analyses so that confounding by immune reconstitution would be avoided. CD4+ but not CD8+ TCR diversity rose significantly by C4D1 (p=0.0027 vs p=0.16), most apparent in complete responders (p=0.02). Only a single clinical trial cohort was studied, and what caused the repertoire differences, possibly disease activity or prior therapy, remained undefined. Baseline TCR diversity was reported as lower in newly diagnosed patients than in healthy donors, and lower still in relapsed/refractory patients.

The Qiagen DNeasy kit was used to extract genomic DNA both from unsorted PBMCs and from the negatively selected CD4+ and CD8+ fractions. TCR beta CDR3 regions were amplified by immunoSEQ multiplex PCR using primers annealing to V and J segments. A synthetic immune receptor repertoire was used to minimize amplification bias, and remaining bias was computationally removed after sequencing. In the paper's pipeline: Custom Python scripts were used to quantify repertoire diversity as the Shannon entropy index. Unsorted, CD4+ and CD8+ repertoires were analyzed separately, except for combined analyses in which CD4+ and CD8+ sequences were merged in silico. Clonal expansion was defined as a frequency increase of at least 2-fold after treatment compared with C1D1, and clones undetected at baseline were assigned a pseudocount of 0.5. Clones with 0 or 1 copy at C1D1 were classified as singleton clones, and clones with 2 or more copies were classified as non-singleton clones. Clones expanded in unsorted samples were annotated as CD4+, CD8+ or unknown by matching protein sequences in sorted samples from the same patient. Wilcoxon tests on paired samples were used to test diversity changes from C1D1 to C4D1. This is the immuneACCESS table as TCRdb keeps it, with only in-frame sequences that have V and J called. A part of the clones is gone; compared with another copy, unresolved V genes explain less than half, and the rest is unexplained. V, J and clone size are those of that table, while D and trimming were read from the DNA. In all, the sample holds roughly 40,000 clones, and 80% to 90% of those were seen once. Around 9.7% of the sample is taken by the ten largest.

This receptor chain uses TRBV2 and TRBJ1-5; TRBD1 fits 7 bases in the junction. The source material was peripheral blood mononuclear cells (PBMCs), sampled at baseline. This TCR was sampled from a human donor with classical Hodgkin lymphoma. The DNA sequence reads TGTGCCAGCAGTCGGGGACAGTATAATCAGCCCCAGCACTTT. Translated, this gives CASSRGQYNQPQHF.